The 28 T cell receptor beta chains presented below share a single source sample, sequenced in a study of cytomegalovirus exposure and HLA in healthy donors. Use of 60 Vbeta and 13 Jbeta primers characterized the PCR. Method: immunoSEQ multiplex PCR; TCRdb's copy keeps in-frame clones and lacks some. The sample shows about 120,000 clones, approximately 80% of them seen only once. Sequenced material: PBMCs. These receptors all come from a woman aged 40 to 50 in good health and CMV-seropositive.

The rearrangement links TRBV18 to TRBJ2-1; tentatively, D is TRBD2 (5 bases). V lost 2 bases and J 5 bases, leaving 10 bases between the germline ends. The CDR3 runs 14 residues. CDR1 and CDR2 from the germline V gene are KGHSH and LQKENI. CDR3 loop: CASSPEEEDNEQFF. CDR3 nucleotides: TGTGCCAGCTCACCAGAAGAGGAGGACAATGAGCAGTTCTTC. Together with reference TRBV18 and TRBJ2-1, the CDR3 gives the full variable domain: NAGVMQNPRHLVRRRGQEARLRCSPMKGHSHVYWYRQLPEEGLKFMVYLQKENIIDESGMPKERFSAEFPKEGPSILRIQQVVRGDSAAYFCASSPEEEDNEQFFGPGTRLTVL.

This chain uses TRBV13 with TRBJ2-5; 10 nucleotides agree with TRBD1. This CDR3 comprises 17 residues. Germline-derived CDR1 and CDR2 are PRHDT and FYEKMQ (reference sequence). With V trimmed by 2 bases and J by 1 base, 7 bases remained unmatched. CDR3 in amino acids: CASSLRTGGVGQETQYF. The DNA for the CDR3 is TGTGCCAGCAGCTTAAGGACAGGGGGAGTTGGCCAAGAGACCCAGTACTTC.

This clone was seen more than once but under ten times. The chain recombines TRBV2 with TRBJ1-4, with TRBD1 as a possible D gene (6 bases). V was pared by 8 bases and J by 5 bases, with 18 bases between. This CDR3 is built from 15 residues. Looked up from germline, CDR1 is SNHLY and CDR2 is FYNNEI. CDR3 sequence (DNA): TGTGCCAGCTATTCCAGGACAGCGGAAAATGAAAAACTGTTTTTT. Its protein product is CASYSRTAENEKLFF.

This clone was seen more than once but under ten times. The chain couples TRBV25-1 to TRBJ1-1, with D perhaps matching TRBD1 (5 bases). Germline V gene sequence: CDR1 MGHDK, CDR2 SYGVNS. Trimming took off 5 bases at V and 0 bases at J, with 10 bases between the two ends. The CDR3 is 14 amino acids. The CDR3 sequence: CASSLKGLNTEAFF. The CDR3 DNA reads TGTGCCAGCAGTTTGAAGGGGTTGAACACTGAAGCTTTCTTT.

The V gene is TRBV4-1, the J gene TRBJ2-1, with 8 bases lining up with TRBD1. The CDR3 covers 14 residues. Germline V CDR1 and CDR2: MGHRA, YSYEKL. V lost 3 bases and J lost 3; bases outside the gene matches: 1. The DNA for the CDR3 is TGCGCCAGCAGCCAGGGACAGGTCTACAATGAGCAGTTCTTC. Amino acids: CASSQGQVYNEQFF.

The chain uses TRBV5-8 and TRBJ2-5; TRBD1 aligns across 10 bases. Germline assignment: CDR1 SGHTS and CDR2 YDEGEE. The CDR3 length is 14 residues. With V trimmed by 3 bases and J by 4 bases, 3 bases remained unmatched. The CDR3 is CASSYRTGGETQYF. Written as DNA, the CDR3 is TGTGCCAGCAGCTACCGGACAGGGGGAGAGACCCAGTACTTC.

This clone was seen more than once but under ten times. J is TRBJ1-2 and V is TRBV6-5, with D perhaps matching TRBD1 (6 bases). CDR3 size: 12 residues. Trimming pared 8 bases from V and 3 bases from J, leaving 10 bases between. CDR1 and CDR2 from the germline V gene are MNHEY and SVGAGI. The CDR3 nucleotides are TGTGCCAGCGGTCGGACAGACTATGGCTACACCTTC. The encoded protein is CASGRTDYGYTF.

In DNA form, the CDR3 reads TGTGCCAGCAGTGGGCGACAGGGGGGAATCGGGGAGCTGTTTTTT. Translated: CASSGRQGGIGELFF. V usage is TRBV6-1 and J usage is TRBJ2-2, with TRBD1 identical over 9 bases. Germline V CDR1 and CDR2: MNHNS, SASEGT. The CDR3 loop spans 15 amino acids. V lost 4 bases to trimming and J lost 7 bases; unmatched junction nucleotides: 7.

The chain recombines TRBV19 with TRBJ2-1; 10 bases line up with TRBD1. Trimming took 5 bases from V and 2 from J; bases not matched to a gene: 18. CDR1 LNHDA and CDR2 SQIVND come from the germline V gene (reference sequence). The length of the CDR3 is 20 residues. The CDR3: CASSSGTGDITSGPYNEQFF. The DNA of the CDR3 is TGTGCCAGTAGTTCCGGGACAGGGGACATTACTAGCGGCCCCTACAATGAGCAGTTCTTC.

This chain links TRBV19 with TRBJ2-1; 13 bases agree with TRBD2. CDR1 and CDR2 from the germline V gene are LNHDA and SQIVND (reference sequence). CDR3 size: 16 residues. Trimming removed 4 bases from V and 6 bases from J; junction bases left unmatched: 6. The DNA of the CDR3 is TGTGCCAGTAGTACCAGACTAGCGGGGGGACTCAATGAGCAGTTCTTC. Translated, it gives CASSTRLAGGLNEQFF. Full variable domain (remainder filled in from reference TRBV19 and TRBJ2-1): DGGITQSPKYLFRKEGQNVTLSCEQNLNHDAMYWYRQDPGQGLRLIYYSQIVNDFQKGDIAEGYSVSREKKESFPLTVTSAQKNPTAFYLCASSTRLAGGLNEQFFGPGTRLTVL.

The CDR3, as DNA: TGTGCCAGCAGCGGCGGACTAGCTGATCCCTCCGGCACCGGGGAGCTGTTTTTT. This translates into CASSGGLADPSGTGELFF. The J gene is TRBJ2-2, the V gene TRBV9, with TRBD2 matching 8 bases. CDR1 is SGDLS, CDR2 YYNGEE, per germline. This CDR3 contains 18 residues. V dropped 3 bases and J dropped 4; count of bases not matched to a gene: 14.

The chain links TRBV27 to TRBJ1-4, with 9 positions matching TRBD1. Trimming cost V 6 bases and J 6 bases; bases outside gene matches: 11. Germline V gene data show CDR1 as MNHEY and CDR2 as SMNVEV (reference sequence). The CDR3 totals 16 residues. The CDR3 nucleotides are TGTGCCAGCAGCCCGGACAGGGGCCCCTCGGATGAAAAACTGTTTTTT. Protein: CASSPDRGPSDEKLFF.

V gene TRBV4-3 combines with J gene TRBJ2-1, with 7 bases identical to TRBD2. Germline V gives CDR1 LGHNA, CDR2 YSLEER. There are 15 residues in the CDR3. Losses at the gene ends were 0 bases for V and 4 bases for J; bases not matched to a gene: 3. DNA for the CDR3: TGCGCCAGCAGCCAAGATAGGGAGGGGTACAATGAGCAGTTCTTC. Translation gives CASSQDREGYNEQFF.

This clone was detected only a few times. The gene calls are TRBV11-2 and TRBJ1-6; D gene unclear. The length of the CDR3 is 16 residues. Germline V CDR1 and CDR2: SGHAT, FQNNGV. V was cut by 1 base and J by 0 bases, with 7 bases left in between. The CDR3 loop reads CASSLGSGSYNSPLHF. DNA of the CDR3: TGTGCCAGCAGCTTAGGGTCGGGCTCCTATAATTCACCCCTCCACTTT.

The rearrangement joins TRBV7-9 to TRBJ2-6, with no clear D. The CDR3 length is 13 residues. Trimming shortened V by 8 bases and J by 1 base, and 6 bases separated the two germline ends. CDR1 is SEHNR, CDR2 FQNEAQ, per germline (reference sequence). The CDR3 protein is CASQQSGANVLTF. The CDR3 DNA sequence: TGTGCCAGCCAACAGTCTGGGGCCAACGTCCTGACTTTC.

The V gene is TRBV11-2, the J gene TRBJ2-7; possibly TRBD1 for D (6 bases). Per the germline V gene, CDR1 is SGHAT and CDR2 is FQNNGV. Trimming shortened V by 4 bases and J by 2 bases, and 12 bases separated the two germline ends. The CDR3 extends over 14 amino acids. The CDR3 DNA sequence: TGTGCCAGCAGCTCCCCCAGGGGTACCTACGAGCAGTACTTC. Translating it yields CASSSPRGTYEQYF.

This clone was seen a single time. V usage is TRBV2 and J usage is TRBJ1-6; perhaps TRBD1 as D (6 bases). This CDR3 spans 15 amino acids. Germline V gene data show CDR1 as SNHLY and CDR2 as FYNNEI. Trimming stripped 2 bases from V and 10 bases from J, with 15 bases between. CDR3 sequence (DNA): TGTGCCAGCAGTGAACAAACAGGGTCGGGATCACCCCTCCACTTT. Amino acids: CASSEQTGSGSPLHF.

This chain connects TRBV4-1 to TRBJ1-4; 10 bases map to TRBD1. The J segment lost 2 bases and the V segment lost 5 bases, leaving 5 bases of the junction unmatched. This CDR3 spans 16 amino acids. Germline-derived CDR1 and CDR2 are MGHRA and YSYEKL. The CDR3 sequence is CASSGTGAHTNEKLFF. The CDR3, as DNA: TGCGCCAGCAGCGGGACAGGGGCGCACACTAATGAAAAACTGTTTTTT.

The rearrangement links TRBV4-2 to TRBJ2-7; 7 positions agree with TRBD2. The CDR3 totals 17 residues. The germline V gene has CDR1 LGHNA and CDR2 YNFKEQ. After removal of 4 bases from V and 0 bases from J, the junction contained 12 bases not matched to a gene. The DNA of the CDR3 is TGTGCCAGCAGCCTGGGGGTGTCTAGCGGTAGCTCCTACGAGCAGTACTTC. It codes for CASSLGVSSGSSYEQYF.

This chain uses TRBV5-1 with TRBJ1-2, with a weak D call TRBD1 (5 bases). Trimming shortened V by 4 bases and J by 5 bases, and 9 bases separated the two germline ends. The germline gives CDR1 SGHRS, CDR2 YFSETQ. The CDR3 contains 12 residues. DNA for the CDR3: TGCGCCAGCAGCCCTGACAGTTATGGCTACACCTTC. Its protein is CASSPDSYGYTF.

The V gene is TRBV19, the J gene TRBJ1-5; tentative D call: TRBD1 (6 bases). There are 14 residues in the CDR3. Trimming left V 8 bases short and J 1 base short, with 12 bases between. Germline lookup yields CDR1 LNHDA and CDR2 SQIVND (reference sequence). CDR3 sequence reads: CASGGLGSNQPQHF. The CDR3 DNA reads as TGTGCCAGTGGGGGCCTTGGGAGCAATCAGCCCCAGCATTTT.

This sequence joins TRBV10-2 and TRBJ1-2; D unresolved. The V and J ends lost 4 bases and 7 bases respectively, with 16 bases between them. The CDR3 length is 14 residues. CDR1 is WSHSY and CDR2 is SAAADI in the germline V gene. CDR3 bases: TGCGCCAGCAGTGGCGGGTTGATGGATCGTGGCTACACCTTC. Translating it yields CASSGGLMDRGYTF.

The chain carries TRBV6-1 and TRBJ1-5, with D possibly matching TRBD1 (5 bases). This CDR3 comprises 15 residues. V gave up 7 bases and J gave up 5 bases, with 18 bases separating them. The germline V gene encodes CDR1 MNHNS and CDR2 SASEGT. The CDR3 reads CASKRTSTADQPQHF. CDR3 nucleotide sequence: TGTGCCAGCAAACGGACATCCACTGCAGATCAGCCCCAGCATTTT.

CDR3 DNA sequence: TGTGCCAGCAGCCCAGGACTAGCGGGAGGGCCTAGTCAGTTCTTC. It is translated as CASSPGLAGGPSQFF. V gene TRBV9 combines with J gene TRBJ2-1; TRBD2 aligns across 15 bases. V shed 4 bases, J shed 13 bases, and the junction held 9 bases outside the gene matches. The CDR3 totals 15 residues. CDR1 SGDLS and CDR2 YYNGEE come from the germline V gene.

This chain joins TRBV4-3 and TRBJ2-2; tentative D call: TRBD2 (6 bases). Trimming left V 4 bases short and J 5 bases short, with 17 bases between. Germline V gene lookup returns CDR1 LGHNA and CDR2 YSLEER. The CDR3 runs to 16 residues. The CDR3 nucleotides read TGCGCCAGCAGCCCTCCTCCCGGGAGCGGTACCGGGGAGCTGTTTTTT. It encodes CASSPPPGSGTGELFF.

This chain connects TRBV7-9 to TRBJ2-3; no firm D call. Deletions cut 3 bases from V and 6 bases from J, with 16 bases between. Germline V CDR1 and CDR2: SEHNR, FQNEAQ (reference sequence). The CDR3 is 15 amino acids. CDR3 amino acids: CASSLSRLVSDTQYF. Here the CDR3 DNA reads TGTGCCAGCAGCTTGTCCCGTCTTGTTTCTGATACGCAGTATTTT.

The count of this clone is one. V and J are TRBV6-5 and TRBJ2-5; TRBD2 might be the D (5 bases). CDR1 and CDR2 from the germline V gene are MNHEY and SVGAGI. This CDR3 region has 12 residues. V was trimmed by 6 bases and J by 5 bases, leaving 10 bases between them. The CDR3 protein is CASRSGGETQYF. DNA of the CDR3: TGTGCCAGCAGGAGCGGCGGGGAGACCCAGTACTTC.

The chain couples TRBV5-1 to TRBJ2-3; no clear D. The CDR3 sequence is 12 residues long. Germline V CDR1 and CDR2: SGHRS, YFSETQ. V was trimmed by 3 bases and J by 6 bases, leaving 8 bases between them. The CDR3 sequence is CASSSSVDTQYF. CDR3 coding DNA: TGCGCCAGCAGCTCCAGCGTGGATACGCAGTATTTT.